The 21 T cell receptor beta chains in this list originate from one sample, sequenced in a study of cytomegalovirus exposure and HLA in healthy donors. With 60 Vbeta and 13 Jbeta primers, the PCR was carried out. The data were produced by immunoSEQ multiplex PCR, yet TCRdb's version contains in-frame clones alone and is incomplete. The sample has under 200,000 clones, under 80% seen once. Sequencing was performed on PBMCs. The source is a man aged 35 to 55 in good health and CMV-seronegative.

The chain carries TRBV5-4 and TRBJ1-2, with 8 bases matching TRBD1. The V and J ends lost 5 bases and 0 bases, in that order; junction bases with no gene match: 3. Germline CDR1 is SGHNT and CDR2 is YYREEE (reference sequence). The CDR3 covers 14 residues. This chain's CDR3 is CASRGQGTNYGYTF. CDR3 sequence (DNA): TGTGCCAGCAGAGGACAGGGCACTAACTATGGCTACACCTTC.

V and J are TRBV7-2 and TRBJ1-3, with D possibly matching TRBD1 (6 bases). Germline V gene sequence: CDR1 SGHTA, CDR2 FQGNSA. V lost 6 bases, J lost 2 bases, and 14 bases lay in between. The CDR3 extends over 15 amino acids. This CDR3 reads CASRLTGSTGNTIYF. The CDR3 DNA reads TGTGCCAGCAGACTAACAGGGTCCACTGGAAACACCATATATTTT.

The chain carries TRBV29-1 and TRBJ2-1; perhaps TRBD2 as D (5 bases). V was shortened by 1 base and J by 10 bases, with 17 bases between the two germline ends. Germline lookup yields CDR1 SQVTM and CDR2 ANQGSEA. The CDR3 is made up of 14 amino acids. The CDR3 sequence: CSVEAAAAWREQFF. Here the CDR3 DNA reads TGCAGCGTTGAAGCAGCGGCAGCTTGGAGAGAGCAGTTCTTC.

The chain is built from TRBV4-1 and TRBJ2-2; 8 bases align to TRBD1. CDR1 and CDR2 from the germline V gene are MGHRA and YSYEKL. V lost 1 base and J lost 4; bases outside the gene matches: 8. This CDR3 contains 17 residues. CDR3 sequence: CASSQVSGGVFTGELFF. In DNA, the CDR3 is TGCGCCAGCAGCCAAGTTTCAGGGGGCGTTTTCACCGGGGAGCTGTTTTTT.

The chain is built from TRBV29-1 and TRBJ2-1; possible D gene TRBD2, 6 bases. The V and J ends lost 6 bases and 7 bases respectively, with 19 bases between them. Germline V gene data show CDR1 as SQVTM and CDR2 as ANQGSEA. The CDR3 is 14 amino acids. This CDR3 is CSVRGIPHGNEQFF. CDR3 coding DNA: TGCAGCGTCCGGGGGATACCCCATGGTAATGAGCAGTTCTTC.

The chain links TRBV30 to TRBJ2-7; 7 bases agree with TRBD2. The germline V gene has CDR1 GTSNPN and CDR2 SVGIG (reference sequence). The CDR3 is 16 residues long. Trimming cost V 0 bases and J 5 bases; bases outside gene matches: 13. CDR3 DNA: TGTGCCTGGAGTGTCCGAGGGAGGGCCTTCGGAAACGAGCAGTACTTC. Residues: CAWSVRGRAFGNEQYF.

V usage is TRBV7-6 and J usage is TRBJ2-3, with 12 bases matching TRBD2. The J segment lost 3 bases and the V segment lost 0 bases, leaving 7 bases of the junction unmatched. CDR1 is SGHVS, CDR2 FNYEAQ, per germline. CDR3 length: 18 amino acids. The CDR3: CASSLAASGGDGTDTQYF. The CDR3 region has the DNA TGTGCCAGCAGCTTAGCGGCTAGCGGGGGGGACGGGACAGATACGCAGTATTTT. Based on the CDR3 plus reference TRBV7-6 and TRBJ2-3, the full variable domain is GAGVSQSPRYKVTKRGQDVALRCDPISGHVSLYWYRQALGQGPEFLTYFNYEAQQDKSGLPNDRFSAERPEGSISTLTIQRTEQRDSAMYRCASSLAASGGDGTDTQYFGPGTRLTVL.

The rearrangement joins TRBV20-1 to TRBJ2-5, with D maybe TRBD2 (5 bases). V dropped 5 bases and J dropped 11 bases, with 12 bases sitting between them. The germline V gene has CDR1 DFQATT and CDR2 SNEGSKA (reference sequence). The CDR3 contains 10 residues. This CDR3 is CSASGNEQYF. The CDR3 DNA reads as TGCAGTGCTTCGGGGAATGAGCAGTACTTC.

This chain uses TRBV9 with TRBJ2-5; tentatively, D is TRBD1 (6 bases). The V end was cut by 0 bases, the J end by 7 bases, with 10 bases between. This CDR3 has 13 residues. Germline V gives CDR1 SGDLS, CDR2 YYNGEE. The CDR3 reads CASSVEGEGTQYF. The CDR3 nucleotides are TGTGCCAGCAGCGTAGAGGGGGAAGGGACCCAGTACTTC.

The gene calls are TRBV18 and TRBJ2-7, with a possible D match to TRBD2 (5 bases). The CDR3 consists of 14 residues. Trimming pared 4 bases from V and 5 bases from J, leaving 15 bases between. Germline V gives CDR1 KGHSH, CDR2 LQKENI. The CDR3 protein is CASSHNGDSDEQYF. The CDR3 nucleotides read TGTGCCAGCTCACACAACGGGGATAGCGACGAGCAGTACTTC.

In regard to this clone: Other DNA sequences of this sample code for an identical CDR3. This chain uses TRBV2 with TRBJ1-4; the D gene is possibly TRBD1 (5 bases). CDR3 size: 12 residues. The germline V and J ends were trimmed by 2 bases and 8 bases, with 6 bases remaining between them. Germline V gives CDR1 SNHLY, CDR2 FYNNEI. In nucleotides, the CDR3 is TGTGCCAGCAGTGAACAGGGCGAAAAACTGTTTTTT. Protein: CASSEQGEKLFF.

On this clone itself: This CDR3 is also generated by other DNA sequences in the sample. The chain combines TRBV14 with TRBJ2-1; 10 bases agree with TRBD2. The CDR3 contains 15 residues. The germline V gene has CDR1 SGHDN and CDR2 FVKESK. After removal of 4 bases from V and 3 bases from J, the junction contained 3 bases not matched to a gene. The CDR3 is CASSPGLAVYNEQFF. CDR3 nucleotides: TGTGCCAGCAGCCCAGGACTAGCGGTCTACAATGAGCAGTTCTTC.

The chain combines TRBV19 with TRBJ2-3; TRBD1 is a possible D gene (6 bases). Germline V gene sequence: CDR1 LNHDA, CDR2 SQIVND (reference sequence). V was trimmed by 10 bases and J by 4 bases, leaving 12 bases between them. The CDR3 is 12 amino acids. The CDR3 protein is CATTGYADTQYF. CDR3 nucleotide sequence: TGTGCCACCACAGGGTACGCAGATACGCAGTATTTT.

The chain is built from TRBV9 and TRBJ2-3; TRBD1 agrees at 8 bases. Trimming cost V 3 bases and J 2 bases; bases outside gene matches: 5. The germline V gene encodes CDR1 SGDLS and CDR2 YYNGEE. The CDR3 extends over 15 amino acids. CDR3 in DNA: TGTGCCAGCAGCGGCGACAGGGGTCTCACAGATACGCAGTATTTT. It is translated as CASSGDRGLTDTQYF.

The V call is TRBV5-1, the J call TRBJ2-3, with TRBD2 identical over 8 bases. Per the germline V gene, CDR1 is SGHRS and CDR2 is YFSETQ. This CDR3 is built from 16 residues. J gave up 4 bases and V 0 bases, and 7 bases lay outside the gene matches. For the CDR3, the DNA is TGCGCCAGCAGCTTGGGGCCAGCGGGGGCCTCAGATACGCAGTATTTT. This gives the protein CASSLGPAGASDTQYF.

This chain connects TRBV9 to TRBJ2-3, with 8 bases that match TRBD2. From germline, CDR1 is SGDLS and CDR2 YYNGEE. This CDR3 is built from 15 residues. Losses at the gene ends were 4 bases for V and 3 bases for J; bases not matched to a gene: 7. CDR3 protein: CASSPTSGRTDTQYF. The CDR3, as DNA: TGTGCCAGCAGCCCTACTAGCGGTAGAACAGATACGCAGTATTTT. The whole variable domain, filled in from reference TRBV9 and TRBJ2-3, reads DSGVTQTPKHLITATGQRVTLRCSPRSGDLSVYWYQQSLDQGLQFLIQYYNGEERAKGNILERFSAQQFPDLHSELNLSSLELGDSALYFCASSPTSGRTDTQYFGPGTRLTVL.

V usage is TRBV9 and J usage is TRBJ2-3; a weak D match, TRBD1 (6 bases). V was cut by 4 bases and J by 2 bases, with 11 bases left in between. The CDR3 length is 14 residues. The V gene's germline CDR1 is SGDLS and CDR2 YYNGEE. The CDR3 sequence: CASSKGHTTDTQYF. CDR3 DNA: TGTGCCAGCAGCAAGGGACACACCACAGATACGCAGTATTTT. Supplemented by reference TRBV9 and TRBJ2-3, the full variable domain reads DSGVTQTPKHLITATGQRVTLRCSPRSGDLSVYWYQQSLDQGLQFLIQYYNGEERAKGNILERFSAQQFPDLHSELNLSSLELGDSALYFCASSKGHTTDTQYFGPGTRLTVL.

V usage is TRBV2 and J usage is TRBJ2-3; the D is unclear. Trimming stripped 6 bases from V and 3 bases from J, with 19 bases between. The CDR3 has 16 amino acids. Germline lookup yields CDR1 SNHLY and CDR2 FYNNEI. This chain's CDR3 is CASRDPNVRLTDTQYF. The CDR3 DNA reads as TGTGCCAGCAGGGATCCTAACGTGCGGCTTACAGATACGCAGTATTTT.

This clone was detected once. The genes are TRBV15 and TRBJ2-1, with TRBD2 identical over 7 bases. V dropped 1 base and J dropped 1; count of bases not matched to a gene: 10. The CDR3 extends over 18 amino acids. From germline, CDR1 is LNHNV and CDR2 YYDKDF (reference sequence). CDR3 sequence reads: CATSRVSALAWSYNEQFF. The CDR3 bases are TGTGCCACCAGCAGAGTTTCGGCACTAGCGTGGTCCTACAATGAGCAGTTCTTC.

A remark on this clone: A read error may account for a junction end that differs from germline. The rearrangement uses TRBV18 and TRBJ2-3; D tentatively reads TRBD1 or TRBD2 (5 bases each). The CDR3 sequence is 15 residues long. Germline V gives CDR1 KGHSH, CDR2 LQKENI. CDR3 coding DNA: TGTGCCAGCTCCCCACCGGGGCCTGGGGCAGATACGCAGTATTTT. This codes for CASSPPGPGADTQYF. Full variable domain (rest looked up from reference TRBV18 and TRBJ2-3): NAGVMQNPRHLVRRRGQEARLRCSPMKGHSHVYWYRQLPEEGLKFMVYLQKENIIDESGMPKERFSAEFPKEGPSILRIQQVVRGDSAAYFCASSPPGPGADTQYFGPGTRLTVL.

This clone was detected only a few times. The CDR3 reads CASSQDPNSNYGYTF. DNA of the CDR3: TGCGCCAGCAGCCAAGATCCGAACAGTAACTATGGCTACACCTTC. J is TRBJ1-2 and V is TRBV4-3; D remains ambiguous. The CDR3 runs to 15 residues. In germline, CDR1 is LGHNA, CDR2 YSLEER. Trimming removed 0 bases from V and 1 base from J, with 9 bases in between.